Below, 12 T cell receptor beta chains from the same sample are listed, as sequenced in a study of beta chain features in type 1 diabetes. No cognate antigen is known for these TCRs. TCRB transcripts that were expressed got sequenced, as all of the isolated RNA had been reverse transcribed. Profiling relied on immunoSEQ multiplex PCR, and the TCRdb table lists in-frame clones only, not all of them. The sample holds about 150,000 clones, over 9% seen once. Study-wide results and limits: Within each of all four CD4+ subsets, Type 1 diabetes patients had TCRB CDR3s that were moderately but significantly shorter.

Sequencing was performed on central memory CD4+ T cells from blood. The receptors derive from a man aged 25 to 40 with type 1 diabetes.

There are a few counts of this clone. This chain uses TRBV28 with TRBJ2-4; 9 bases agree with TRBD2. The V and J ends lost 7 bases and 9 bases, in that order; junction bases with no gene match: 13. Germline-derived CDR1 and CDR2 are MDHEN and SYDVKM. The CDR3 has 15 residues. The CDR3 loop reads CASIPRAGGGSIQYF. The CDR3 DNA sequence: TGTGCCAGCATCCCTCGGGCGGGGGGGGGATCCATTCAGTACTTC.

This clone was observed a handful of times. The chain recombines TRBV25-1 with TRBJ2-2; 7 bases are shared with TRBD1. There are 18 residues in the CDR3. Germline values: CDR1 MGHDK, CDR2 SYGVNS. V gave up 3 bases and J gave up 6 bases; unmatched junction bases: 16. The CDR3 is CASSDRQGLRMNAGELFF. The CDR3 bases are TGTGCCAGCAGTGATCGACAGGGATTAAGGATGAATGCCGGGGAGCTGTTTTTT. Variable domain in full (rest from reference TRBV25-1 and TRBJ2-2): EADIYQTPRYLVIGTGKKITLECSQTMGHDKMYWYQQDPGMELHLIHYSYGVNSTEKGDLSSESTVSRIRTEHFPLTLESARPSHTSQYLCASSDRQGLRMNAGELFFGEGSRLTVL.

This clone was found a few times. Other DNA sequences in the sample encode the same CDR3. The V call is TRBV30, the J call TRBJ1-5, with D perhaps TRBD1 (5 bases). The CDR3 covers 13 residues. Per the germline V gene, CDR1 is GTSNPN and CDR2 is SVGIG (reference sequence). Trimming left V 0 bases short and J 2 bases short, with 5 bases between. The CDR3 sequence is CAWSVGGNQPQHF. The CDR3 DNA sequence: TGTGCCTGGAGTGTAGGGGGCAATCAGCCCCAGCATTTT.

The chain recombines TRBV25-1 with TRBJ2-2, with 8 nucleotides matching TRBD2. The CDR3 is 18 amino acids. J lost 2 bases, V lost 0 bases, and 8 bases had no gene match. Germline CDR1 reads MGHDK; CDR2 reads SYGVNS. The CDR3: CASSEYQRGRTNTGELFF. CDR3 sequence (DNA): TGTGCCAGCAGTGAATATCAACGCGGGAGGACCAACACCGGGGAGCTGTTTTTT. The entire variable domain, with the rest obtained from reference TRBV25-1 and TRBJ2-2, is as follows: EADIYQTPRYLVIGTGKKITLECSQTMGHDKMYWYQQDPGMELHLIHYSYGVNSTEKGDLSSESTVSRIRTEHFPLTLESARPSHTSQYLCASSEYQRGRTNTGELFFGEGSRLTVL.

The CDR3 sequence: CASSLGDRDGTEAFF. In DNA form, the CDR3 reads TGTGCCAGCAGTTTGGGGGACAGGGACGGCACTGAAGCTTTCTTT. The genes are TRBV28 and TRBJ1-1, with TRBD1 matching 9 bases. Germline V CDR1 and CDR2: MDHEN, SYDVKM. J was trimmed by 4 bases and V by 3 bases; bases with no gene match: 6. The length of the CDR3 is 15 residues.

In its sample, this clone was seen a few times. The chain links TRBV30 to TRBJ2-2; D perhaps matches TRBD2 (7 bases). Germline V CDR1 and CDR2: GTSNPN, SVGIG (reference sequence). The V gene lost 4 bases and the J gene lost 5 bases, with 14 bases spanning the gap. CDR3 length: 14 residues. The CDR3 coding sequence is TGTGCCTGGAATGTGGGAGGGGGGACCGGGGAGCTGTTTTTT. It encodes CAWNVGGGTGELFF. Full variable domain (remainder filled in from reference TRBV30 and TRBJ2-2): SQTIHQWPATLVQPVGSPLSLECTVEGTSNPNLYWYRQAAGRGLQLLFYSVGIGQISSEVPQNLSASRPQDRQFILSSKKLLLSDSGFYLCAWNVGGGTGELFFGEGSRLTVL.

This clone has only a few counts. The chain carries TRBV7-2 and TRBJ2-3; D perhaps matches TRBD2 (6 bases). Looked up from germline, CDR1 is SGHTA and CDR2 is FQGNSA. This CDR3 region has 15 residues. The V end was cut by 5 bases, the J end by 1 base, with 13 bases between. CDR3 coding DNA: TGTGCCAGCAGCCCGCCCAAGCGGGGCACAGATACGCAGTATTTT. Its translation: CASSPPKRGTDTQYF.

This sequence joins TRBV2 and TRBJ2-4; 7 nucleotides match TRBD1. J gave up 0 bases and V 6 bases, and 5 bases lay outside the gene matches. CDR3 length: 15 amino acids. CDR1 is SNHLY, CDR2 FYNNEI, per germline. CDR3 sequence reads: CASRPTGIAKNIQYF. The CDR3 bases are TGTGCCAGCAGGCCGACAGGGATAGCCAAAAACATTCAGTACTTC.

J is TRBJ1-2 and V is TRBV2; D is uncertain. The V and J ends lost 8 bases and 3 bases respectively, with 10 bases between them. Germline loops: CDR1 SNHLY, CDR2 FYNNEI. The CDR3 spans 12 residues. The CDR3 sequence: CASRNDYYGYTF. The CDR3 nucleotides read TGTGCCAGCCGGAACGACTACTATGGCTACACCTTC.

CDR3 coding DNA: TGTGCCAGCTGCGCAGGGATGGGGCAAGAGACCCAGTACTTC. Translating gives CASCAGMGQETQYF. The rearrangement uses TRBV18 and TRBJ2-5, with a weak D call TRBD1 (5 bases). Germline loops: CDR1 KGHSH, CDR2 LQKENI. The CDR3 has 14 amino acids. V was shortened by 7 bases and J by 2 bases, with 14 bases between the two germline ends.

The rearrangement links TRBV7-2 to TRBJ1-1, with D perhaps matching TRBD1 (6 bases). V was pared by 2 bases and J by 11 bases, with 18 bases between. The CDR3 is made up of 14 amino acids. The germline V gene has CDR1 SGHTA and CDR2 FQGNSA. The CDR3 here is CASSLKRGATGAFF. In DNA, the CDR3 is TGTGCCAGCAGCTTAAAACGGGGGGCCACGGGGGCTTTCTTT.

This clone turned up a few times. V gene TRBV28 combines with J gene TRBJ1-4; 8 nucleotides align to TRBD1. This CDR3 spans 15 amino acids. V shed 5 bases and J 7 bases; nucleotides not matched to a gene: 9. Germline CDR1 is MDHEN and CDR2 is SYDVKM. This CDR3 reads CASSPLAGGSEKLFF. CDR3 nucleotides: TGTGCCAGCAGTCCCCTAGCAGGGGGCAGTGAAAAACTGTTTTTT.